The clone carrying this T cell receptor beta chain was seen only a few times. No antigen is known for it. Treatment: oral pan-JAK inhibitor, 5-10 mg twice daily. Alopecia areata patients provided lesional scalp punch biopsies and peripheral blood. Using a FACSAria, the CD4+ and CD8+ T cells were sorted from the PBMCs. Trimming took off 7 bases at V and 3 bases at J, with 12 bases between the two ends. Germline lookup yields CDR1 LNHDA and CDR2 SQIVND (reference sequence). This CDR3 is 13 amino acids long. Sequencing templates came from extracted RNA that was reverse transcribed into cDNA. Using immunoSEQ multiplex PCR, the repertoire was profiled, and TCRdb retains in-frame clones only, with some absent. This sample yields 180,000 or so clones, of which roughly 53% are seen a single time; 10% to 12% belongs to the top ten. The data derive from a study of CD8+ T cells in alopecia areata. Broader study findings: Many of the expanded lesional clones endured in scalp and blood while on tofacitinib. Scalp clonality dropped significantly under tofacitinib, as did expanded CD8+ top-100 clones.

The sequence was collected from a human donor with alopecia areata. The sequencing used CD8+ T cells sorted from blood, collected at week 24, from a patient treated with tofacitinib. This chain joins TRBV19 and TRBJ1-2, with D perhaps matching TRBD1 (6 bases). For the CDR3, the DNA is TGTGCCAGTACGGGGGGGCGCGACTATGGCTACACCTTC. Translated: CASTGGRDYGYTF.